The 22 T cell receptor beta chains below were found in one sample sequenced in a study of blood T cell repertoires in COVID-19. Assay: immunoSEQ multiplex PCR; the TCRdb copy retains only in-frame clones and omits some. The data contain about 82,000 clones, approximately 80% of them singletons. Sequences were obtained from peripheral blood. The receptors were gathered from a woman aged 40 to 55 with active or convalescent COVID-19.

The rearrangement links TRBV19 to TRBJ1-1, with D tentatively TRBD1 (6 bases). V was pared by 3 bases and J by 1 base, with 21 bases between. The CDR3 totals 18 residues. The germline CDR1 and CDR2 sequences are LNHDA and SQIVND (reference sequence). CDR3 DNA: TGTGCCAGTAGTATTGGCCCCCCAACAGGGATGGGGAACACTGAAGCTTTCTTT. This gives the protein CASSIGPPTGMGNTEAFF.

CDR3 sequence: CASSQARGREQYF. For the CDR3, the DNA is TGTGCCAGCAGCCAAGCGCGGGGGAGGGAGCAGTACTTC. The chain joins TRBV7-3 to TRBJ2-7; 7 bases align to TRBD2. V shed 5 bases and J 7 bases; nucleotides not matched to a gene: 8. CDR3 length: 13 residues. The germline V gene has CDR1 SGHTA and CDR2 FQGTGA.

The chain is built from TRBV6-2 or TRBV6-3 and TRBJ2-4; tentative D call: TRBD2 (5 bases). The CDR3 is 16 residues long. From germline, CDR1 is MNHEY and CDR2 SVGEGT. V lost 2 bases, J lost 1 base, and 12 bases lay in between. CDR3 region: CASSYSTTGAKNIQYF. CDR3 in DNA: TGTGCCAGCAGTTACAGTACGACGGGGGCCAAAAACATTCAGTACTTC.

The chain's CDR3 is CASSPTGAGTEAFF. The CDR3 coding sequence is TGTGCCAGCAGCCCGACAGGGGCCGGAACTGAAGCTTTCTTT. The V gene is TRBV7-2, the J gene TRBJ1-1, with 8 bases identical to TRBD1. The J segment lost 5 bases and the V segment lost 5 bases, leaving 7 bases of the junction unmatched. The CDR3 spans 14 residues. Germline V gene sequence: CDR1 SGHTA, CDR2 FQGNSA. The full variable domain, with the rest looked up from reference TRBV7-2 and TRBJ1-1, is GAGVSQSPSNKVTEKGKDVELRCDPISGHTALYWYRQSLGQGLEFLIYFQGNSAPDKSGLPSDRFSAERTGGSVSTLTIQRTQQEDSAVYLCASSPTGAGTEAFFGQGTRLTVV.

The CDR3 region has the DNA TGTGCCAGCAGTTTTGCAGGGTCCTACGAGCAGTACTTC. This translates into CASSFAGSYEQYF. V gene TRBV27 combines with J gene TRBJ2-7, with a weak D call TRBD1 (5 bases). The germline V gene has CDR1 MNHEY and CDR2 SMNVEV (reference sequence). The CDR3 spans 13 residues. The germline V and J ends were trimmed by 3 bases and 1 base, with 7 bases remaining between them.

The V gene is TRBV11-2, the J gene TRBJ1-3; D not resolved. The CDR3 consists of 16 residues. From germline, CDR1 is SGHAT and CDR2 FQNNGV. V was clipped by 3 bases and J by 2 bases, with 14 bases between them. The CDR3 spells CASSFTGGFAGNTIYF. As DNA, the CDR3 is TGTGCCAGCAGCTTTACCGGCGGCTTTGCTGGAAACACCATATATTTT.

The genes are TRBV3-1 (or the pseudogene TRBV3-2) and TRBJ2-3; 7 bases are shared with TRBD2. The germline CDR1 and CDR2 sequences are LGHDT and YNNKEL (reference sequence). With 1 base clipped from V and 2 bases from J, the junction kept 9 bases outside the gene matches. The CDR3 sequence is 17 residues long. This CDR3 reads CASSQVNSGSSTDTQYF. CDR3 nucleotide sequence: TGTGCCAGCAGCCAAGTTAATAGCGGGTCCTCCACAGATACGCAGTATTTT.

The chain joins TRBV6-2 or TRBV6-3 to TRBJ2-3; possible D gene TRBD1, 5 bases. The CDR3 consists of 15 residues. Trimming removed 5 bases at V and 2 bases at J, with 14 bases between. Per the germline V gene, CDR1 is MNHEY and CDR2 is SVGEGT. This CDR3 is CASSDLMGPTDTQYF. The CDR3 bases are TGTGCCAGCAGTGATCTGATGGGGCCCACAGATACGCAGTATTTT.

The rearrangement joins TRBV6-5 to TRBJ2-7; TRBD1 agrees at 10 bases. Germline assignment: CDR1 MNHEY and CDR2 SVGAGI. V was clipped by 5 bases and J by 6 bases; unmatched bases: 4. The CDR3 has 13 amino acids. The CDR3 coding sequence is TGTGCCAGCAGTCCCGGGACAGGGGCCGAGCAGTACTTC. Amino acid sequence: CASSPGTGAEQYF.

This sequence joins TRBV5-3 and TRBJ1-4, with TRBD1 as a possible D gene (5 bases). TRBV5-3 is an open reading frame whose function is uncertain. This CDR3 has 16 amino acids. The V and J ends lost 4 bases and 6 bases respectively, with 19 bases between them. The CDR3, as DNA: TGTGCCAGAAGCCCCTGTCACCCTATGGGGCATGAAAAACTGTTTTTT. Encoded protein: CARSPCHPMGHEKLFF.

The V call is TRBV9, the J call TRBJ1-4, with D perhaps TRBD1 (5 bases). The V gene's germline CDR1 is SGDLS and CDR2 YYNGEE. Between the trimmed V and J ends, which lost 0 bases and 7 bases, there was a span of 13 bases. The CDR3 is made up of 15 amino acids. CDR3 DNA: TGTGCCAGCAGCGTAGCGGGCAGGGCGAGTGAAAAACTGTTTTTT. Translated, it gives CASSVAGRASEKLFF.

This clone was seen only once. The chain combines TRBV29-1 with TRBJ2-2; 8 nucleotides match TRBD1. CDR1 is SQVTM and CDR2 is ANQGSEA in the germline V gene. Trimming cost V 0 bases and J 5 bases; bases outside gene matches: 5. The CDR3 extends over 15 amino acids. CDR3 in amino acids: CSVEDRTGRTGELFF. Written as DNA, the CDR3 is TGCAGCGTTGAAGATCGGACAGGGAGGACCGGGGAGCTGTTTTTT.

Concerning this clone itself: One end of the junction fails to match germline, which may point to a read error. This rearrangement joins TRBV5-1 to TRBJ1-2; D not certain. This CDR3 region has 14 residues. Germline V gene sequence: CDR1 SGHRS, CDR2 YFSETQ. CDR3 amino acids: CTSSLDPGNYGYTF. CDR3 bases: TGCACCAGCAGCTTGGATCCCGGGAACTATGGCTACACCTTC.

V and J are TRBV5-6 and TRBJ1-6; 7 nucleotides agree with TRBD1. This CDR3 region has 17 residues. Unmatched junction bases numbered 7, after V lost 4 bases and J lost 0 bases. CDR1 is SGHDT, CDR2 YYEEEE, per germline. CDR3 loop: CASSAVRDSSYNSPLHF. The CDR3 region has the DNA TGTGCCAGCAGCGCGGTTCGGGACAGCTCCTATAATTCACCCCTCCACTTT.

V usage is TRBV29-1 and J usage is TRBJ2-7; 7 nucleotides agree with TRBD1. CDR3 size: 13 residues. In germline, CDR1 is SQVTM, CDR2 ANQGSEA. J lost 4 bases, V lost 6 bases, and 9 bases had no gene match. The CDR3 bases are TGCAGCGTCACCCCGACAGGGCGGTACGAGCAGTACTTC. It yields the protein CSVTPTGRYEQYF.

This chain connects TRBV4-1 to TRBJ2-5; TRBD2 agrees at 12 bases. The CDR3 has 16 amino acids. V lost 1 base, J lost 4 bases, and 4 bases stayed unmatched. Germline V CDR1 and CDR2: MGHRA, YSYEKL. This CDR3 reads CASSQVRGLAGETQYF. Here the CDR3 DNA reads TGCGCCAGCAGCCAAGTCAGGGGACTAGCGGGAGAGACCCAGTACTTC.

The J gene is TRBJ1-6, the V gene TRBV7-9; 10 bases fit TRBD1. J was trimmed by 7 bases and V by 0 bases; bases with no gene match: 6. The CDR3 contains 17 residues. Looked up from germline, CDR1 is SEHNR and CDR2 is FQNEAQ (reference sequence). As DNA, the CDR3 is TGTGCCAGCAGCTTAGCGCAAGGGACAGGGGCAAATTCACCCCTCCACTTT. Its translation: CASSLAQGTGANSPLHF.

In the case of this clone: At one end the junction does not follow the germline gene, possibly because of a read error. The V call is TRBV7-9, the J call TRBJ2-7; D is uncertain. Looked up from germline, CDR1 is SEHNR and CDR2 is FQNEAQ (reference sequence). There are 13 residues in the CDR3. The DNA of the CDR3 is TGTGCCAGCAGCTTAGAGATAGTGCGGAGCATGCACTTC. Translation: CASSLEIVRSMHF.

V and J are TRBV28 and TRBJ2-3; TRBD2 agrees at 9 bases. Germline loops: CDR1 MDHEN, CDR2 SYDVKM. CDR3 length: 14 amino acids. V lost 5 bases and J lost 3; bases outside the gene matches: 3. CDR3 loop: CASSLLAGTDTQYF. Here the CDR3 DNA reads TGTGCCAGCAGTCTTCTAGCGGGAACAGATACGCAGTATTTT. The whole variable domain, remainder taken from reference TRBV28 and TRBJ2-3, is DVKVTQSSRYLVKRTGEKVFLECVQDMDHENMFWYRQDPGLGLRLIYFSYDVKMKEKGDIPEGYSVSREKKERFSLILESASTNQTSMYLCASSLLAGTDTQYFGPGTRLTVL.

The genes are TRBV7-2 and TRBJ1-1; 9 bases map to TRBD1. V trimming: 7 bases; J trimming: 10 bases; junction bases outside the gene matches: 10. This CDR3 spans 13 amino acids. In germline, CDR1 is SGHTA, CDR2 FQGNSA. CDR3 loop: CASIPGQGLSAFF. The CDR3 region has the DNA TGTGCCAGCATCCCGGGACAGGGATTATCAGCTTTCTTT.

This chain links TRBV5-1 with TRBJ1-3; D remains ambiguous. V was shortened by 4 bases and J by 0 bases, with 11 bases between the two germline ends. Germline V lookup: CDR1 SGHRS, CDR2 YFSETQ. The CDR3 consists of 15 residues. CDR3 amino acids: CASSPLLDSGNTIYF. DNA of the CDR3: TGCGCCAGCAGCCCGTTATTAGACTCTGGAAACACCATATATTTT.

The chain couples TRBV7-2 to TRBJ1-6, with 8 positions matching TRBD1. The germline V gene has CDR1 SGHTA and CDR2 FQGNSA. The CDR3 length is 15 residues. J was trimmed by 6 bases and V by 2 bases; bases with no gene match: 3. This chain's CDR3 is CASSLMDRVNSPLHF. For the CDR3, the DNA is TGTGCCAGCAGCTTAATGGACAGGGTTAATTCACCCCTCCACTTT.